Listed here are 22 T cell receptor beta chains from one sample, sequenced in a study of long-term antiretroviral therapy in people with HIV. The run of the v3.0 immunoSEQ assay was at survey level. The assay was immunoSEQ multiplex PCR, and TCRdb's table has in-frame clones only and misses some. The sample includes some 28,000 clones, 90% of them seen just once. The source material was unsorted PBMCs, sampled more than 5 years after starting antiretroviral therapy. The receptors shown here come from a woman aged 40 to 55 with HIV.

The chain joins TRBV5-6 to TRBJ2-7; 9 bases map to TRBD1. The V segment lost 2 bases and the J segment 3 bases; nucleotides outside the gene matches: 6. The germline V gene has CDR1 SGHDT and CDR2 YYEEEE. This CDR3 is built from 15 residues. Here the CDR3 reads CASSFPGQGNYEQYF. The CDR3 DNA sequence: TGTGCCAGCAGCTTTCCGGGACAGGGCAACTACGAGCAGTACTTC.

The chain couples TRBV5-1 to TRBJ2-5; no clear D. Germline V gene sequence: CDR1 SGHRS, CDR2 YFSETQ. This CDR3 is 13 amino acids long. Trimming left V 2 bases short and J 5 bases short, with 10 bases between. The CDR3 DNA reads TGCGCCAGCAGCTTCGAGCCGAGGGAGACCCAGTACTTC. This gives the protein CASSFEPRETQYF.

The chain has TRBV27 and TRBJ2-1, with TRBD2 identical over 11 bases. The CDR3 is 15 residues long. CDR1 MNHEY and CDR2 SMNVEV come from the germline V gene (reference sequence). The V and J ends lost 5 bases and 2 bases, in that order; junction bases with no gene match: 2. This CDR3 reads CASSPTSGTYNEQFF. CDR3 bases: TGTGCCAGCAGTCCGACTAGCGGGACCTACAATGAGCAGTTCTTC.

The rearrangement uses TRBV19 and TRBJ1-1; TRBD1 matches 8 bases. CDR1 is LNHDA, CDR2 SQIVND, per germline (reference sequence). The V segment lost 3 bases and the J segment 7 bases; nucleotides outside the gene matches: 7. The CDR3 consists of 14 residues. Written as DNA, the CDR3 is TGTGCCAGTAGTATCGCAGGGGGCTCCTTTGAAGCTTTCTTT. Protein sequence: CASSIAGGSFEAFF. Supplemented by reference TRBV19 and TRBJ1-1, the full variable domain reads DGGITQSPKYLFRKEGQNVTLSCEQNLNHDAMYWYRQDPGQGLRLIYYSQIVNDFQKGDIAEGYSVSREKKESFPLTVTSAQKNPTAFYLCASSIAGGSFEAFFGQGTRLTVV.

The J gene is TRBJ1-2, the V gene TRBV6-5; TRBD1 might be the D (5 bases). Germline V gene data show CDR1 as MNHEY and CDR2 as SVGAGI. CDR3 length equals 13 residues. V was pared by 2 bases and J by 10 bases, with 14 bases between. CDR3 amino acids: CASSYQDGGYYTF. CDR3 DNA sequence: TGTGCCAGCAGTTACCAGGACGGGGGGTACTACACCTTC.

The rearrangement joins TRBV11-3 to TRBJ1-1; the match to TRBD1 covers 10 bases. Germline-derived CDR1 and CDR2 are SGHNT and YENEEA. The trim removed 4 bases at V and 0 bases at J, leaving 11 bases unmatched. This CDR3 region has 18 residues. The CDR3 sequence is CASSSHEDRGRMNTEAFF. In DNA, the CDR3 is TGTGCCAGCAGCTCCCATGAAGACAGGGGGCGCATGAACACTGAAGCTTTCTTT.

CDR3 sequence reads: CASRLRFRTGVYEQYF. The CDR3 nucleotides read TGTGCCAGTAGGCTCCGCTTTAGGACAGGGGTCTACGAGCAGTACTTC. The chain combines TRBV19 with TRBJ2-7; 9 nucleotides line up with TRBD1. V shed 6 bases and J 3 bases; nucleotides not matched to a gene: 12. CDR3 length equals 16 residues. CDR1 LNHDA and CDR2 SQIVND come from the germline V gene (reference sequence). The complete variable domain, with remaining parts taken from reference TRBV19 and TRBJ2-7, reads DGGITQSPKYLFRKEGQNVTLSCEQNLNHDAMYWYRQDPGQGLRLIYYSQIVNDFQKGDIAEGYSVSREKKESFPLTVTSAQKNPTAFYLCASRLRFRTGVYEQYFGPGTRLTVT.

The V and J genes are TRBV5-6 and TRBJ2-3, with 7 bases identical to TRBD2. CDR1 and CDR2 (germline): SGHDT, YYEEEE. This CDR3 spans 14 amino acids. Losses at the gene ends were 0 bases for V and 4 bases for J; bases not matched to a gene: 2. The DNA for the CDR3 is TGTGCCAGCAGCTTGGGGACTAGAGCAGATACGCAGTATTTT. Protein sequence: CASSLGTRADTQYF.

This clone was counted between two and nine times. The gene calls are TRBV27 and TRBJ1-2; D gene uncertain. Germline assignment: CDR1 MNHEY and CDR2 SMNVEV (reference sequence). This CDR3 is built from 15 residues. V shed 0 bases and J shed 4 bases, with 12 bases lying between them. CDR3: CASSLSGLRTYGYTF. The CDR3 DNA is TGTGCCAGCAGTTTATCCGGGCTCAGAACCTATGGCTACACCTTC.

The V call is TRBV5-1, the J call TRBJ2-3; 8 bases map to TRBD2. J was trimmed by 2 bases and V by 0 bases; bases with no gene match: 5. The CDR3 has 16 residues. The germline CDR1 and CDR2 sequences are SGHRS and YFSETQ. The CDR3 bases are TGCGCCAGCAGCTTGGGGGCGGGAGGCTTCACAGATACGCAGTATTTT. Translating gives CASSLGAGGFTDTQYF.

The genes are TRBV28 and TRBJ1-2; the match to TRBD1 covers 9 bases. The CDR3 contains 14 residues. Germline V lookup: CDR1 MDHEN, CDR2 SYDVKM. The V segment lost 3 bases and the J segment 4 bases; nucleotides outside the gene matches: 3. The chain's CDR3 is CASSLQTGGYGYTF. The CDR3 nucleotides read TGTGCCAGCAGTTTGCAGACAGGGGGCTATGGCTACACCTTC.

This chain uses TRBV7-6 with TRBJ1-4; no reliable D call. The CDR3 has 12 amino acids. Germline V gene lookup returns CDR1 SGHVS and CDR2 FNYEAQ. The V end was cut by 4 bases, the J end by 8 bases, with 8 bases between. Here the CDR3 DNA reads TGTGCCAGCAGCTCTCGCTTGGAAAAACTGTTTTTT. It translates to CASSSRLEKLFF.

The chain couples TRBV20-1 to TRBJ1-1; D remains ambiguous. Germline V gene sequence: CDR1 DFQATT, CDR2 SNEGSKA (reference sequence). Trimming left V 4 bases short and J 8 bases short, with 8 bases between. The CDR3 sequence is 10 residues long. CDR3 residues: CSATRREAFF. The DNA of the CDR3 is TGCAGTGCTACCAGACGCGAAGCTTTCTTT.

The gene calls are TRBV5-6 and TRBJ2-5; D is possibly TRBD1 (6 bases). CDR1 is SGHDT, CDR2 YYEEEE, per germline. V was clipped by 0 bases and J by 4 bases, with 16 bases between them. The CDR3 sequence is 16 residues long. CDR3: CASSLAPQGMGETQYF. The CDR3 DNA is TGTGCCAGCAGCTTGGCTCCCCAGGGGATGGGAGAGACCCAGTACTTC.

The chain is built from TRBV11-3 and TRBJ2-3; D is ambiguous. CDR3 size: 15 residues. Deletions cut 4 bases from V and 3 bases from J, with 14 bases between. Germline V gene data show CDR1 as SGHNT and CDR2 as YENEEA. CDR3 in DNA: TGTGCCAGCAGCTGGTGGGGTAGTGGAACAGATACGCAGTATTTT. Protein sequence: CASSWWGSGTDTQYF.

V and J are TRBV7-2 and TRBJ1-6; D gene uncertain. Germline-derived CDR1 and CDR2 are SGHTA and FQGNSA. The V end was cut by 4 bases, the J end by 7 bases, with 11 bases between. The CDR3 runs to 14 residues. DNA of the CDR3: TGTGCCAGCAGCTCCGCTTCCTTGAATTCACCCCTCCACTTT. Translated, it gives CASSSASLNSPLHF.

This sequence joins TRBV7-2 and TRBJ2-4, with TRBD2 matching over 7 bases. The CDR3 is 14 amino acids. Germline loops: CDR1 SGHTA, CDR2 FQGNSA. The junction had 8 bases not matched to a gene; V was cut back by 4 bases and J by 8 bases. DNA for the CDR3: TGTGCCAGCAGCTGGGGCCGACTAGCAGACATTCAGTACTTC. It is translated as CASSWGRLADIQYF.

CDR3 sequence (DNA): TGTGCCAGCAGCCAGCGGGGGGACTTAAGCACAGATACGCAGTATTTT. Protein sequence: CASSQRGDLSTDTQYF. The chain carries TRBV7-8 and TRBJ2-3, with 9 bases lining up with TRBD2. V dropped 5 bases and J dropped 0; count of bases not matched to a gene: 6. CDR3 length equals 16 residues. Germline lookup yields CDR1 SGHVS and CDR2 FQNEAQ.

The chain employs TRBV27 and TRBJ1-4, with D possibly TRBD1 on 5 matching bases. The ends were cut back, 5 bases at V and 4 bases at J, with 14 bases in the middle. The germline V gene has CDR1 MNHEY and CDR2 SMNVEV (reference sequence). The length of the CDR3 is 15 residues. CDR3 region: CASSRGRTSNEKLFF. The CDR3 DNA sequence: TGTGCCAGCAGTCGGGGACGGACCAGTAATGAAAAACTGTTTTTT. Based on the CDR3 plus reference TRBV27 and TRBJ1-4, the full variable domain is EAQVTQNPRYLITVTGKKLTVTCSQNMNHEYMSWYRQDPGLGLRQIYYSMNVEVTDKGDVPEGYKVSRKEKRNFPLILESPSPNQTSLYFCASSRGRTSNEKLFFGSGTQLSVL.

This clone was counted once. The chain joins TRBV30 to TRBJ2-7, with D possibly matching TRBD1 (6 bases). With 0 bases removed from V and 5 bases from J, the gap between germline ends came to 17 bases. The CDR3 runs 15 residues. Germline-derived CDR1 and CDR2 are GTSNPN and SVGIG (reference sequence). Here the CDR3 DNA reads TGTGCCTGGAGTGTACGAGTCATCAGGGGCCACGAGCAGTACTTC. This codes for CAWSVRVIRGHEQYF.

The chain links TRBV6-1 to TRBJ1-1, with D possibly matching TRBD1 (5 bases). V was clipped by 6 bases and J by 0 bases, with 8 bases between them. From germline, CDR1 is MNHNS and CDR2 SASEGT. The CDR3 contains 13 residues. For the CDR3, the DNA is TGTGCCAGCAGCTTACAGGTGAACACTGAAGCTTTCTTT. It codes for CASSLQVNTEAFF.

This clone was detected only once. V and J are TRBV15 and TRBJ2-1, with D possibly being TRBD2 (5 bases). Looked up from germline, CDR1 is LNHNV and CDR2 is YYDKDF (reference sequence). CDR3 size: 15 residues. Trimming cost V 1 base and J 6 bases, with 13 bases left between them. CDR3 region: CATSRGRTALNEQFF. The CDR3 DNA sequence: TGTGCCACCAGCAGAGGCAGGACTGCCCTCAATGAGCAGTTCTTC.